The entry that follows covers one T cell receptor (beta chain) sequence. The data are from a study of blood T cell repertoires in COVID-19. In the authors' workflow: Nucleated cell number was recorded as an estimate derived from reference gene primer amplification. Method: immunoSEQ multiplex PCR; TCRdb's copy keeps in-frame clones and lacks some. V and J calls and clone size are copied from that table; D and trimming were computed from the DNA. The table has about 220,000 clones, 65% to 90% seen once. The length of the CDR3 is 13 residues. The germline V gene has CDR1 KGHSY and CDR2 FQNENV. Trimming pared 6 bases from V and 5 bases from J, leaving 11 bases between.

Sequenced: peripheral blood. The rearrangement links TRBV16 to TRBJ1-5, with D possibly matching TRBD1 (6 bases). This TCR came from a woman in her 70s with COVID-19, enrolled during active disease. Here the CDR3 DNA reads TGTGCCAGCAGTTTTAAGGGGGATCAGCCCCAGCATTTT. Translation: CASSFKGDQPQHF. The complete variable domain, with remaining parts taken from reference TRBV16 and TRBJ1-5, reads GEEVAQTPKHLVRGEGQKAKLYCAPIKGHSYVFWYQQVLKNEFKFLISFQNENVFDETGMPKERFSAKCLPNSPCSLEIQATKLEDSAVYFCASSFKGDQPQHFGDGTRLSIL.